These 32 T cell receptor beta chains share one sample of origin, sequenced in a study of blood T cell repertoires in COVID-19. Libraries were prepared by immunoSEQ multiplex PCR; TCRdb keeps only in-frame clonotypes and omits some of them. The repertoire includes about 33,000 clones, 85% to 90% of them detected once, and 60% to 65% sits in the top ten. Sequenced sample: peripheral blood. These receptors came from a man in his sixties or seventies with acute or convalescent COVID-19.

The genes are TRBV6-4 and TRBJ2-3; possible D gene TRBD2, 6 bases. This CDR3 is 13 amino acids long. CDR1 is MRHNA, CDR2 SNTAGT, per germline. The V end was cut by 4 bases, the J end by 3 bases, with 8 bases between. CDR3 sequence reads: CASSVAETDTQYF. As DNA, the CDR3 is TGTGCCAGCAGTGTAGCGGAAACAGATACGCAGTATTTT.

A few counts support this clone. For the CDR3, the DNA is TGCAGTGCTAGTTCCCCCGGACAGGGAGCGGCCGAGCAGTACTTC. Amino acids: CSASSPGQGAAEQYF. The rearrangement uses TRBV20-1 and TRBJ2-7; 8 bases fit TRBD1. Germline V lookup: CDR1 DFQATT, CDR2 SNEGSKA (reference sequence). The CDR3 runs 15 residues. J lost 6 bases, V lost 3 bases, and 13 bases had no gene match.

The genes are TRBV7-7 and TRBJ2-5, with 7 nucleotides matching TRBD1. In germline, CDR1 is SSHAT, CDR2 FNYEAQ (reference sequence). CDR3 length: 15 residues. V was clipped by 3 bases and J by 2 bases; unmatched bases: 6. CDR3 amino acids: CASSLQRDRQETQYF. Here the CDR3 DNA reads TGTGCCAGCAGCTTGCAAAGGGACAGACAAGAGACCCAGTACTTC.

V gene TRBV7-9 combines with J gene TRBJ1-1; D gene uncertain. V lost 5 bases and J 5 bases, leaving 9 bases between the germline ends. CDR3 size: 12 residues. Germline V gives CDR1 SEHNR, CDR2 FQNEAQ (reference sequence). CDR3 amino acids: CASSPQWTEAFF. The CDR3 nucleotides are TGTGCCAGCAGCCCCCAGTGGACTGAAGCTTTCTTT.

This clone was seen once. This chain uses TRBV7-9 with TRBJ1-2; D gene unclear. V lost 5 bases and J 4 bases, leaving 17 bases between the germline ends. CDR1 is SEHNR and CDR2 is FQNEAQ in the germline V gene (reference sequence). CDR3 size: 15 residues. The CDR3 region has the DNA TGTGCCAGCAGCCGGACTGGGCCGGTCGGCTATGGCTACACCTTC. As protein: CASSRTGPVGYGYTF.

The gene calls are TRBV11-3 and TRBJ1-1, with a weak D call TRBD1 (6 bases). Looked up from germline, CDR1 is SGHNT and CDR2 is YENEEA. The CDR3 is 14 residues long. V was trimmed by 5 bases and J by 4 bases, leaving 14 bases between them. The CDR3 region has the DNA TGTGCCAGCAGCCGCAACAGGGCGTCCACTGAAGCTTTCTTT. It yields the protein CASSRNRASTEAFF.

This clone has a single count. The genes are TRBV3-1 (or the pseudogene TRBV3-2) and TRBJ2-7, with D unclear. The CDR3 has 13 amino acids. The germline V gene has CDR1 LGHDT and CDR2 YNNKEL (reference sequence). Trimming left V 0 bases short and J 2 bases short, with 5 bases between. CDR3: CASSQDLTYEQYF. CDR3 DNA: TGTGCCAGCAGCCAAGATCTAACCTACGAGCAGTACTTC.

The CDR3 spells CASSVDGARDTEAFF. The CDR3 DNA is TGTGCCAGCAGCGTAGATGGGGCCAGGGACACTGAAGCTTTCTTT. The chain employs TRBV9 and TRBJ1-1; tentatively, D is TRBD1 (5 bases). Germline loops: CDR1 SGDLS, CDR2 YYNGEE. The V end lost 0 bases, the J end lost 3 bases, and 12 bases lay between the germline ends. This CDR3 contains 15 residues.

This clone was seen only a few times. The chain recombines TRBV25-1 with TRBJ2-7, with D possibly matching TRBD2 (5 bases). The CDR3 is 13 residues long. V was cut by 6 bases and J by 2 bases, with 11 bases left in between. CDR1 MGHDK and CDR2 SYGVNS come from the germline V gene. The CDR3, as DNA: TGTGCCAGCAGAAGGACTGGTACCTACGAGCAGTACTTC. It encodes CASRRTGTYEQYF.

This clone was detected only once. This chain uses TRBV9 with TRBJ2-5; 7 bases are shared with TRBD1. The CDR3 runs to 14 residues. Germline CDR1 is SGDLS and CDR2 is YYNGEE. The trim removed 0 bases at V and 5 bases at J, leaving 4 bases unmatched. CDR3 residues: CASSVGQGTETQYF. The CDR3 DNA sequence: TGTGCCAGCAGCGTAGGACAGGGAACGGAGACCCAGTACTTC. Variable domain in full (rest from reference TRBV9 and TRBJ2-5): DSGVTQTPKHLITATGQRVTLRCSPRSGDLSVYWYQQSLDQGLQFLIQYYNGEERAKGNILERFSAQQFPDLHSELNLSSLELGDSALYFCASSVGQGTETQYFGPGTRLLVL.

This clone has only a few counts. The J gene is TRBJ1-1, the V gene TRBV19, with D tentatively TRBD1 (6 bases). V was cut by 3 bases and J by 2 bases, with 16 bases left in between. The CDR3 is made up of 16 amino acids. CDR1 is LNHDA and CDR2 is SQIVND in the germline V gene (reference sequence). The CDR3 region has the DNA TGTGCCAGTAGTATGATCGGGGCAGGGGTAAACACTGAAGCTTTCTTT. Encoded protein: CASSMIGAGVNTEAFF.

The chain couples TRBV3-1 (or the pseudogene TRBV3-2) to TRBJ1-2; no definite D call. The CDR3 spans 14 residues. V dropped 3 bases and J dropped 0 bases, with 8 bases sitting between them. Germline lookup yields CDR1 LGHDT and CDR2 YNNKEL (reference sequence). CDR3 region: CASSHRAANYGYTF. The CDR3, as DNA: TGTGCCAGCAGCCATCGAGCGGCTAACTATGGCTACACCTTC.

The V gene is TRBV15, the J gene TRBJ1-4, with 9 bases that match TRBD1. Trimming took 1 base from V and 8 from J; bases not matched to a gene: 5. CDR1 is LNHNV, CDR2 YYDKDF, per germline (reference sequence). The CDR3 contains 15 residues. The CDR3 loop is CATSRGGTGIEKLFF. CDR3 coding DNA: TGTGCCACCAGCAGAGGAGGGACAGGGATAGAAAAACTGTTTTTT.

This chain uses TRBV7-3 with TRBJ1-2; D is perhaps TRBD1 (6 bases). CDR1 and CDR2 (germline): SGHTA, FQGTGA. The CDR3 is 13 amino acids. V shed 5 bases and J shed 5 bases, with 12 bases lying between them. CDR3 sequence reads: CASSISGEYGYTF. The CDR3, as DNA: TGTGCCAGCAGCATATCAGGGGAATATGGCTACACCTTC.

The chain has TRBV4-2 and TRBJ2-2; D is perhaps TRBD2 (5 bases). V gave up 4 bases and J gave up 2 bases, with 8 bases separating them. The CDR3 contains 14 residues. Germline CDR1 and CDR2: LGHNA and YNFKEQ. This chain's CDR3 is CASSRGLNTGELFF. Here the CDR3 DNA reads TGTGCCAGCAGCCGCGGACTTAACACCGGGGAGCTGTTTTTT.

The chain carries TRBV29-1 and TRBJ2-1, with D unresolved. This CDR3 is 13 amino acids long. Germline CDR1 and CDR2: SQVTM and ANQGSEA. The ends were cut back, 3 bases at V and 1 base at J, with 7 bases in the middle. The CDR3 DNA reads as TGCAGCGTTGACCGCGGTTCCTACAATGAGCAGTTCTTC. As protein: CSVDRGSYNEQFF.

The genes are TRBV7-2 and TRBJ2-7; 13 nucleotides match TRBD2. The junction had 5 bases not matched to a gene; V was cut back by 3 bases and J by 3 bases. Germline assignment: CDR1 SGHTA and CDR2 FQGNSA. CDR3 length equals 16 residues. The CDR3 DNA reads as TGTGCCAGCAGCTTGGGGACTAGCGGGATCAGCTACGAGCAGTACTTC. As protein: CASSLGTSGISYEQYF.

V gene TRBV7-9 combines with J gene TRBJ1-6; TRBD1 agrees at 10 bases. V shed 1 base and J 9 bases; nucleotides not matched to a gene: 0. In germline, CDR1 is SEHNR, CDR2 FQNEAQ (reference sequence). CDR3 length: 14 amino acids. The CDR3 spells CASSLGTGGSPLHF. CDR3 coding DNA: TGTGCCAGCAGCTTAGGGACAGGGGGTTCACCCCTCCACTTT.

The V and J genes are TRBV3-1 (or the pseudogene TRBV3-2) and TRBJ2-3, with D possibly TRBD2 on 5 matching bases. V lost 1 base, J lost 4 bases, and 9 bases lay in between. This CDR3 spans 14 amino acids. In germline, CDR1 is LGHDT, CDR2 YNNKEL (reference sequence). The CDR3 coding sequence is TGTGCCAGCAGCCAAGCCCGAGGGTCAGATACGCAGTATTTT. This codes for CASSQARGSDTQYF.

The chain employs TRBV18 and TRBJ1-1; weak D call: TRBD1 (6 bases). The CDR3 extends over 14 amino acids. V was trimmed by 4 bases and J by 3 bases, leaving 12 bases between them. The germline gives CDR1 KGHSH, CDR2 LQKENI. CDR3 coding DNA: TGTGCCAGCTCACTGCAGGGGCGGGACACTGAAGCTTTCTTT. Translating gives CASSLQGRDTEAFF.

V gene TRBV7-8 combines with J gene TRBJ1-5; D remains unclear. Between the trimmed V and J ends, which lost 1 base and 2 bases, there was a span of 6 bases. CDR3 length equals 14 residues. The germline gives CDR1 SGHVS, CDR2 FQNEAQ. CDR3 coding DNA: TGTGCCAGCAGCTTAGACGGTCGCAATCAGCCCCAGCATTTT. It encodes CASSLDGRNQPQHF.

The chain uses TRBV15 and TRBJ2-7; 8 bases match TRBD1. The V gene's germline CDR1 is LNHNV and CDR2 YYDKDF (reference sequence). The J segment lost 3 bases and the V segment lost 5 bases, leaving 18 bases of the junction unmatched. The CDR3 is 18 residues long. CDR3 sequence: CATSRNKGDTGGYYEQYF. The CDR3 DNA sequence: TGTGCCACCAGCCGCAACAAGGGGGACACAGGGGGTTACTACGAGCAGTACTTC.

This clone was counted between two and nine times. This chain connects TRBV18 to TRBJ1-4; D is ambiguous. Between the trimmed V and J ends, which lost 1 base and 7 bases, there was a span of 10 bases. Germline V gene data show CDR1 as KGHSH and CDR2 as LQKENI. The CDR3 runs to 14 residues. DNA of the CDR3: TGTGCCAGCTCACCACTATCAGGAGGTGAAAAACTGTTTTTT. Translated: CASSPLSGGEKLFF.

The J gene is TRBJ2-1, the V gene TRBV30; D is perhaps TRBD1 (6 bases). V was clipped by 4 bases and J by 6 bases, with 10 bases between them. The CDR3 is made up of 12 amino acids. CDR1 and CDR2 (germline): GTSNPN, SVGIG (reference sequence). CDR3 sequence: CAWTDSLNEQFF. The CDR3 DNA follows: TGTGCCTGGACGGACAGCCTCAATGAGCAGTTCTTC.

The chain uses TRBV5-1 and TRBJ1-1; 8 nucleotides line up with TRBD1. The CDR3 covers 19 residues. Trimming at V came to 1 base and at J to 1 base, leaving 15 bases not matched to a gene. Per germline, CDR1 SGHRS and CDR2 YFSETQ. CDR3 amino acids: CASSLSSTGAARRNTEAFF. The CDR3 DNA follows: TGCGCCAGCAGCTTGTCCTCGACAGGGGCCGCGCGGAGGAACACTGAAGCTTTCTTT.

The V and J genes are TRBV6-6 and TRBJ2-5, with a possible D match to TRBD2 (6 bases). Trimming shortened V by 2 bases and J by 5 bases, and 12 bases separated the two germline ends. The CDR3 contains 14 residues. Germline assignment: CDR1 MNHNY and CDR2 SVGAGI (reference sequence). The CDR3 DNA reads TGTGCCAGCAGTTACCCTAGCGCTGGGGAGACCCAGTACTTC. Its translation: CASSYPSAGETQYF.

This sequence joins TRBV11-3 and TRBJ2-7; TRBD2 is a possible D gene (6 bases). CDR1 is SGHNT and CDR2 is YENEEA in the germline V gene. V dropped 3 bases and J dropped 4 bases, with 7 bases sitting between them. The CDR3 totals 12 residues. CDR3 amino acids: CASSFGRYEQYF. Here the CDR3 DNA reads TGTGCCAGCAGCTTCGGGAGATACGAGCAGTACTTC.

V and J are TRBV9 and TRBJ1-2; 7 bases line up with TRBD1. The length of the CDR3 is 14 residues. Germline V lookup: CDR1 SGDLS, CDR2 YYNGEE. The junction had 6 bases not matched to a gene; V was cut back by 4 bases and J by 3 bases. The CDR3 loop reads CASSPDRVYYGYTF. The CDR3 nucleotides are TGTGCCAGCAGCCCTGACAGGGTTTACTATGGCTACACCTTC.

The rearrangement joins TRBV3-1 (or the pseudogene TRBV3-2) to TRBJ1-1, with D uncertain. The germline V gene encodes CDR1 LGHDT and CDR2 YNNKEL (reference sequence). This CDR3 spans 14 amino acids. V was cut by 1 base and J by 2 bases, with 8 bases left in between. CDR3 DNA sequence: TGTGCCAGCAGCCAAGTCCCCAGAAACACTGAAGCTTTCTTT. Amino acids: CASSQVPRNTEAFF.

This chain joins TRBV28 and TRBJ2-2; the D gene is possibly TRBD1 (6 bases). Germline CDR1 reads MDHEN; CDR2 reads SYDVKM. The CDR3 runs 16 residues. Trimming took off 3 bases at V and 7 bases at J, with 18 bases between the two ends. The CDR3 DNA reads as TGTGCCAGCAGTTTTGTGCCAGGGGAGACAAACGGGGAGCTGTTTTTT. Its protein product is CASSFVPGETNGELFF.

This chain uses TRBV20-1 with TRBJ1-5; 8 bases align to TRBD1. There are 11 residues in the CDR3. Germline CDR1 reads DFQATT; CDR2 reads SNEGSKA (reference sequence). V lost 5 bases, J lost 6 bases, and 0 bases stayed unmatched. The CDR3 loop reads CSAGQGQPQHF. The CDR3 DNA is TGCAGTGCTGGACAGGGTCAGCCCCAGCATTTT.

The rearrangement uses TRBV5-1 and TRBJ2-7, with 9 bases matching TRBD1. V lost 4 bases, J lost 3 bases, and 2 bases stayed unmatched. Germline-derived CDR1 and CDR2 are SGHRS and YFSETQ. The CDR3 sequence is 13 residues long. CDR3 in amino acids: CASSKDRGYEQYF. As DNA, the CDR3 is TGCGCCAGCAGCAAGGACAGGGGCTACGAGCAGTACTTC.